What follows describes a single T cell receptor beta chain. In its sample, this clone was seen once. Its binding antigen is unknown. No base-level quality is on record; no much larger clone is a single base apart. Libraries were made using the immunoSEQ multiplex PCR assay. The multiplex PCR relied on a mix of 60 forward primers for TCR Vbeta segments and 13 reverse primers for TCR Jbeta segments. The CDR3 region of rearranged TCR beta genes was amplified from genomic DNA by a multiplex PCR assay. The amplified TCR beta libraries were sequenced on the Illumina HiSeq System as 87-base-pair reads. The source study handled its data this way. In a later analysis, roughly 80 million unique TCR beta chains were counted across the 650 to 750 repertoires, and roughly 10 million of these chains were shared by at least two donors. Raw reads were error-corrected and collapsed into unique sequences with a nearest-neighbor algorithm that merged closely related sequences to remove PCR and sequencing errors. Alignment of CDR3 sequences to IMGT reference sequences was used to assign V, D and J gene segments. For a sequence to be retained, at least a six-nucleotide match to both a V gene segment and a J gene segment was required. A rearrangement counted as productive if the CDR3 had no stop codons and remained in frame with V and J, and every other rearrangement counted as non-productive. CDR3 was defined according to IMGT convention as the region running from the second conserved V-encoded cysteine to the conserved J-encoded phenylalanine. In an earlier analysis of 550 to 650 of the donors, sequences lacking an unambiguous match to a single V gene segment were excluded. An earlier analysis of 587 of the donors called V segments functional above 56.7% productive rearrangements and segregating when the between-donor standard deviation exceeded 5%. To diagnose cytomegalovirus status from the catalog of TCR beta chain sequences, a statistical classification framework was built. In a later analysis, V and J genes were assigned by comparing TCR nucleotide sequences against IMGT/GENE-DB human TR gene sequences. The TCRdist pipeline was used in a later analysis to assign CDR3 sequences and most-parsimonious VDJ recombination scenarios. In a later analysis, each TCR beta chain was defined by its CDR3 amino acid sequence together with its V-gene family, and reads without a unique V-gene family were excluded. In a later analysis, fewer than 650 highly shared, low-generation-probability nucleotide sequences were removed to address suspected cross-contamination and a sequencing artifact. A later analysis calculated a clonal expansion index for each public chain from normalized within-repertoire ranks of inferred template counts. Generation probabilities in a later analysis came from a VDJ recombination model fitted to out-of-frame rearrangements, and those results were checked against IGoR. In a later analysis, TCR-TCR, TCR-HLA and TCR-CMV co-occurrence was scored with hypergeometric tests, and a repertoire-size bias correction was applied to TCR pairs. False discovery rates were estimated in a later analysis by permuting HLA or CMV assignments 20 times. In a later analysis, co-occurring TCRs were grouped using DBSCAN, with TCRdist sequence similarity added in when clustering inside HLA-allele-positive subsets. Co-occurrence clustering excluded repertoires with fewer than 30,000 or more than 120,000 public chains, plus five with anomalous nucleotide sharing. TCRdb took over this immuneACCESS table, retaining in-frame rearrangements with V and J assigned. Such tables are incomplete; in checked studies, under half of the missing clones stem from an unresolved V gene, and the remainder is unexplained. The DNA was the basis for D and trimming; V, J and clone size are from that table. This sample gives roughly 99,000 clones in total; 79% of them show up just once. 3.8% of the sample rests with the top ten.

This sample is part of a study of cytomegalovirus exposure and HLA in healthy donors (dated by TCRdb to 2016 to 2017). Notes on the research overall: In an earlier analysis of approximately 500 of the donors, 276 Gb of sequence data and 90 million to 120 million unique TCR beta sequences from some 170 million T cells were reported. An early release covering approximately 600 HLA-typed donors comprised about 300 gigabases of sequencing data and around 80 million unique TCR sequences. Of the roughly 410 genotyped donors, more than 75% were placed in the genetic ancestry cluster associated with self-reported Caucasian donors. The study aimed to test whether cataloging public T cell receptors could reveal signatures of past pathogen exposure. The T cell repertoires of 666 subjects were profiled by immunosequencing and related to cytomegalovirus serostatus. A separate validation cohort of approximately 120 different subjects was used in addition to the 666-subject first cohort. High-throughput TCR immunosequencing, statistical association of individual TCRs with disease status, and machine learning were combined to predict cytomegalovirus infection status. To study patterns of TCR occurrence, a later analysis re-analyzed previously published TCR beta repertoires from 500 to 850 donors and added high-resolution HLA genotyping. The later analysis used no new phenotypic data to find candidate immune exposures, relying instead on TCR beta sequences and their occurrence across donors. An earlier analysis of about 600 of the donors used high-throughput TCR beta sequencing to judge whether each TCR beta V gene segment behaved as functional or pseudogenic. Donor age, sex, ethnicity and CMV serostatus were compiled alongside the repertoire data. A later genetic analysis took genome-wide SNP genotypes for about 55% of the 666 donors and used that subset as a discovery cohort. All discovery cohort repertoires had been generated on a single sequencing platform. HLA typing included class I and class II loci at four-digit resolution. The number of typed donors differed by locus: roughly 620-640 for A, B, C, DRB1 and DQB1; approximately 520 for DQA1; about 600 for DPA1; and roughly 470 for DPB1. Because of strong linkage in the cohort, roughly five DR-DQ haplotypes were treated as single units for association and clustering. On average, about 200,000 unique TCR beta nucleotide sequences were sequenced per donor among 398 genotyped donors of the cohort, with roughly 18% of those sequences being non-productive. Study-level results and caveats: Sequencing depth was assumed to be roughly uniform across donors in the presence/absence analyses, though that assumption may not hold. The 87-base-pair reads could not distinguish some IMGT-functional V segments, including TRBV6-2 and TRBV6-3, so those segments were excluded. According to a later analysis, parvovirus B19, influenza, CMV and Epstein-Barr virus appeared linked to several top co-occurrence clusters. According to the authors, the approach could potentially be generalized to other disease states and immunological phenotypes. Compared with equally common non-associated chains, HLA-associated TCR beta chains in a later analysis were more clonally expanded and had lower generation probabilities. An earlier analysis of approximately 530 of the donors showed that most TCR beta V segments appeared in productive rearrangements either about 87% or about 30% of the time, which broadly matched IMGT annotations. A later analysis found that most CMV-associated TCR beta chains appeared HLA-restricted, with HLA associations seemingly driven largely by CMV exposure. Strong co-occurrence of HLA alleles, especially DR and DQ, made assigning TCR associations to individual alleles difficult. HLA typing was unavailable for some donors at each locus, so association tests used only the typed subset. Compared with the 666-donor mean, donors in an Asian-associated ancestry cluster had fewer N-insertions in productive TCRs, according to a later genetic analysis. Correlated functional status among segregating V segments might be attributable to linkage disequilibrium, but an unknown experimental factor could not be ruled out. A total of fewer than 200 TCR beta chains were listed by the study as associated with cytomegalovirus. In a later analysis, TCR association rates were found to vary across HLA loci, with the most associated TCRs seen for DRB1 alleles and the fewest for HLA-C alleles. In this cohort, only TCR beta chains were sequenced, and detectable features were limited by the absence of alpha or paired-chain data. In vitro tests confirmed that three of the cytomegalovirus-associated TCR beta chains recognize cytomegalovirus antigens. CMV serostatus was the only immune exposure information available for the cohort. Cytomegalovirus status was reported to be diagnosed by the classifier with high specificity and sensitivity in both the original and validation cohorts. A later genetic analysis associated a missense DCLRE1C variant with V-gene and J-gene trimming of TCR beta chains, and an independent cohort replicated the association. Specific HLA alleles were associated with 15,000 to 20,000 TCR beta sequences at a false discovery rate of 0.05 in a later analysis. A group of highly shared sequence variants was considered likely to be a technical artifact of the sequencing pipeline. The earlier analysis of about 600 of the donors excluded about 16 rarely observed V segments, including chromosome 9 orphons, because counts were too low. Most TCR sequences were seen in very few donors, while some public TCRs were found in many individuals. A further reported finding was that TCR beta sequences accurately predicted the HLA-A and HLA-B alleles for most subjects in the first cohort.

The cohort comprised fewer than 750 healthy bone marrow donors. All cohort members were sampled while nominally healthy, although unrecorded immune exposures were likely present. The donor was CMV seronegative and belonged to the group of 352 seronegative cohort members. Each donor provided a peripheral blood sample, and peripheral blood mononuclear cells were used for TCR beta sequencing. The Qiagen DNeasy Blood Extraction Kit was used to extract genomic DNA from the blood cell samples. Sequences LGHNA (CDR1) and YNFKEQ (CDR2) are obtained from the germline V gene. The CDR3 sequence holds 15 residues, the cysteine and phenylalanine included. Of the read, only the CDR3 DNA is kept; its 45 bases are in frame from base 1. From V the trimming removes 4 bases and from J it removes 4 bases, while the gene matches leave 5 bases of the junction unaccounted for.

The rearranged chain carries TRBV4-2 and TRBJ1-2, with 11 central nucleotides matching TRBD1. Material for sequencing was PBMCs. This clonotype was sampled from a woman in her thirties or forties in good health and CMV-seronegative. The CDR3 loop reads CASSPGQGGLYGYTF. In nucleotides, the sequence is TGTGCCAGCAGCCCGGGACAGGGGGGTCTCTATGGCTACACCTTC.